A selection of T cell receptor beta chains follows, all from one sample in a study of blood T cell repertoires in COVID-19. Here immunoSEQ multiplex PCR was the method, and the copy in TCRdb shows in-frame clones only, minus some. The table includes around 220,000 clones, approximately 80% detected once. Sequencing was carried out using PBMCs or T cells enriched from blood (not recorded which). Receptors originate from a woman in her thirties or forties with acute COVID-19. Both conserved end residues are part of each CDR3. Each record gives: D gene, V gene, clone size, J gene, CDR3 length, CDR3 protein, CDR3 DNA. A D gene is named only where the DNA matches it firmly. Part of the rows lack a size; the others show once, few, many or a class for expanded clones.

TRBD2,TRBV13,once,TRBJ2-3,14,CASSATSMTDTQYF,TGTGCCAGCAGCGCGACTAGCATGACAGATACGCAGTATTTT
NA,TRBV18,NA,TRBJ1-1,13,CASSPSYNTEAFF,TGTGCCAGCTCACCGAGTTACAACACTGAAGCTTTCTTT
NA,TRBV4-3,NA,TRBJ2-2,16,CASSQDGGANTGELFF,TGCGCCAGCAGCCAAGATGGGGGCGCGAACACCGGGGAGCTGTTTTTT
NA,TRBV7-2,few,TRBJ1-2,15,CASSLFQEANYGYTF,TGTGCCAGCAGCTTATTCCAGGAAGCTAACTATGGCTACACCTTC
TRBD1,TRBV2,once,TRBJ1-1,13,CASTTGNGPEAFF,TGTGCCAGCACGACAGGGAATGGGCCTGAAGCTTTCTTT
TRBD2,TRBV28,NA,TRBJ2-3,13,CSGAYTSTDTQYF,TGTAGCGGGGCCTACACTAGCACAGATACGCAGTATTTT
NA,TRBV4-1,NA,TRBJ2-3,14,CASSQGRGPDTQYF,TGCGCCAGCAGCCAAGGGAGAGGCCCAGATACGCAGTATTTT
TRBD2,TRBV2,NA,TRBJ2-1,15,CASSASASGTREQFF,TGTGCCAGCAGTGCGTCGGCTAGCGGGACTCGTGAGCAGTTCTTC
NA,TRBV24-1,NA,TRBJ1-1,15,CATSKGGSGNTEAFF,TGTGCCACCAGTAAAGGGGGATCGGGGAACACTGAAGCTTTCTTT
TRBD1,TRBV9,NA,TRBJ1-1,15,CASSVGTGPVTEAFF,TGTGCCAGCAGCGTAGGGACAGGGCCAGTCACTGAAGCTTTCTTT
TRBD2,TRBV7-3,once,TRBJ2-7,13,CASSLGSGGLNYF,TGTGCCAGCAGCTTAGGTAGCGGGGGCCTCAACTACTTC
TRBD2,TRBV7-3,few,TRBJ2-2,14,CASSLGGGSGELFF,TGTGCCAGCAGCTTGGGCGGGGGTAGCGGGGAGCTGTTTTTT
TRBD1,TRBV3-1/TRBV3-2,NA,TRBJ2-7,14,CASSQGDRGPEQYF,TGTGCCAGCAGCCAGGGTGACAGGGGACCCGAGCAGTACTTC
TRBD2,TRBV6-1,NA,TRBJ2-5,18,CASSALTSGRAHQETQYF,TGTGCCAGCAGTGCGTTGACTAGCGGGAGGGCCCACCAAGAGACCCAGTACTTC
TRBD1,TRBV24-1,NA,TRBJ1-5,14,CATRNRGRAQPQHF,TGTGCCACCAGGAACAGGGGGCGGGCTCAGCCCCAGCATTTT
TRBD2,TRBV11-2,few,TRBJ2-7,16,CASSPRLAWFSYEQYF,TGTGCCAGCAGCCCCCGACTAGCCTGGTTCTCCTACGAGCAGTACTTC
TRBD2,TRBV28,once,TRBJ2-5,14,CASGTSGGGETQYF,TGTGCCAGCGGGACTAGCGGGGGAGGGGAGACCCAGTACTTC
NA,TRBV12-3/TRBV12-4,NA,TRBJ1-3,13,CASSREGGNTIYF,TGTGCCAGCAGCCGGGAGGGGGGAAACACCATATATTTT
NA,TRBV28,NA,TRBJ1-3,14,CASSPGRTGNTIYF,TGTGCCAGCAGCCCAGGGCGAACTGGAAACACCATATATTTT
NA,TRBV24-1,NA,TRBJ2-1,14,CATSEADSYNEQFF,TGTGCCACCAGTGAGGCAGACTCCTACAATGAGCAGTTCTTC
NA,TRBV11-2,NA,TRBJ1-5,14,CASRHARRNQPQHF,TGTGCCAGCAGACACGCCAGGAGGAATCAGCCCCAGCATTTT
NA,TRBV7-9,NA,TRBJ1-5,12,CASSFPGQPQHF,TGTGCCAGCAGCTTCCCGGGGCAGCCCCAGCATTTT
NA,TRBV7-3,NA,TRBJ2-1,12,CASSVEQGQQFF,TGTGCCAGCAGCGTCGAACAGGGCCAGCAGTTCTTC
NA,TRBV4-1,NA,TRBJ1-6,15,CASSLEEGGSSPLHF,TGCGCCAGCAGCCTAGAGGAGGGGGGGAGCTCACCCCTCCACTTT
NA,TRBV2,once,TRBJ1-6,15,CASSEQGARDSPLHF,TGTGCCAGCAGTGAGCAGGGCGCTAGAGACTCACCCCTCCACTTT
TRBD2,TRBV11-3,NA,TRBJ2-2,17,CASSLQAGVSSTGELFF,TGTGCCAGCAGCTTACAGGCGGGAGTCAGTAGTACCGGGGAGCTGTTTTTT
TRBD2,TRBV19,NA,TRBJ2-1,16,CASSIEPEGGVNEQFF,TGTGCCAGTAGTATAGAGCCGGAGGGAGGGGTGAATGAGCAGTTCTTC
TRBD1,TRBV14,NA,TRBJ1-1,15,CASSQLQGDRAEAFF,TGTGCCAGCAGCCAGTTACAGGGGGATCGGGCTGAAGCTTTCTTT
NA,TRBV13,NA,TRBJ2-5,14,CASSFWRGEETQYF,TGTGCCAGCAGCTTTTGGCGTGGAGAAGAGACCCAGTACTTC
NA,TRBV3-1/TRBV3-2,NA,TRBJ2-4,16,CASSQSGLGAKNIQYF,TGTGCCAGCAGCCAAAGCGGCCTTGGGGCCAAAAACATTCAGTACTTC
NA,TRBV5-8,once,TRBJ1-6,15,CASSLTTGYNSPLHF,TGTGCCAGCAGCTTGACGACAGGTTATAATTCACCCCTCCACTTT
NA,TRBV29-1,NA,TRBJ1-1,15,CSAPIGAQPDTEAFF,TGCAGCGCTCCGATTGGGGCCCAGCCCGACACTGAAGCTTTCTTT
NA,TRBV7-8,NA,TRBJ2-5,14,CASSLETRQETQYF,TGTGCCAGCAGCCTCGAGACTCGGCAAGAGACCCAGTACTTC
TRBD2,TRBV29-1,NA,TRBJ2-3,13,CSAGLAGSDTQYF,TGCAGCGCGGGGCTAGCGGGGTCAGATACGCAGTATTTT
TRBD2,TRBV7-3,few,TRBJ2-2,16,CASSLGLAGGTGELFF,TGTGCCAGCAGCTTAGGACTAGCCGGAGGGACCGGGGAGCTGTTTTTT
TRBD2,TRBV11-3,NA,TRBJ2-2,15,CASSTSGGISGELFF,TGTGCCAGCAGTACTAGCGGGGGGATTTCCGGGGAGCTGTTTTTT
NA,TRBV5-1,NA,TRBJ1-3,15,CASSHTWGQGYTIYF,TGCGCCAGCAGCCATACTTGGGGTCAGGGATACACCATATATTTT
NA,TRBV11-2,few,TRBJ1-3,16,CASSRYVGGSGNTIYF,TGTGCCAGCAGTCGATACGTGGGGGGCTCTGGAAACACCATATATTTT
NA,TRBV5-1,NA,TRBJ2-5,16,CASSLHRGSLGETQYF,TGCGCCAGCAGCTTACACCGAGGATCCTTAGGAGAGACCCAGTACTTC
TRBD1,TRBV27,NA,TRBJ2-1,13,CASGRDSPYEQFF,TGTGCCAGCGGCCGGGACAGTCCATATGAGCAGTTCTTC